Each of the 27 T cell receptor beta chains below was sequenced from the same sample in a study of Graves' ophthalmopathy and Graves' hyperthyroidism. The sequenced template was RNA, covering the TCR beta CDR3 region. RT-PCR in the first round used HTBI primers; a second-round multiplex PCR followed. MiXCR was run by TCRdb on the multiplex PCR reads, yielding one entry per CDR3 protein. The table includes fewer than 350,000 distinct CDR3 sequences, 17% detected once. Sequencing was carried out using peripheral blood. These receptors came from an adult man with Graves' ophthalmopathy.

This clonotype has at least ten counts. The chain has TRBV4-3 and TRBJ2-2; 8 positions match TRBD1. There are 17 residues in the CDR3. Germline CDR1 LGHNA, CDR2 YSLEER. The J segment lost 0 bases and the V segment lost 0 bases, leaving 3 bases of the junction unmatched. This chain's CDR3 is CASSQDRTGPNTGELFF. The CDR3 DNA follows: TGCGCCAGCAGCCAAGATCGGACAGGGCCGAACACCGGGGAGCTGTTTTTT.

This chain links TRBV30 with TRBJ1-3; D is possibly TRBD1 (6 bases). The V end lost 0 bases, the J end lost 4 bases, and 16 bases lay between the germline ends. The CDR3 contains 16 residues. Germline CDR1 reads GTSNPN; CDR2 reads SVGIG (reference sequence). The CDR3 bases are TGTGCCTGGAGTGTCGGGGGGGACATCAGAGGAAACACCATATATTTT. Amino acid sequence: CAWSVGGDIRGNTIYF.

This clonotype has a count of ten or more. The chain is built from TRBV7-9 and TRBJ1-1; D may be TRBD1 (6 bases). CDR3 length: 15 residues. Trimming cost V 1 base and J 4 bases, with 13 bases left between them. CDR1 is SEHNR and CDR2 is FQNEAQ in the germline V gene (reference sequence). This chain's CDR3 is CASSLGAGGLTEAFF. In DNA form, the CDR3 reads TGTGCCAGCAGCTTAGGTGCTGGGGGGCTCACTGAAGCTTTCTTT.

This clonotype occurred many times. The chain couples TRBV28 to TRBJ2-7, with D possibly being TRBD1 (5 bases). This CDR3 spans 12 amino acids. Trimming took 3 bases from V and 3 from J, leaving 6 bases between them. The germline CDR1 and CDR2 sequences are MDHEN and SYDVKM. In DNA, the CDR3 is TGTGCCAGCAGTTTTGACAGCTACGAGCAGTACTTC. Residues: CASSFDSYEQYF. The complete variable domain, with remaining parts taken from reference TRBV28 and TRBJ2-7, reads DVKVTQSSRYLVKRTGEKVFLECVQDMDHENMFWYRQDPGLGLRLIYFSYDVKMKEKGDIPEGYSVSREKKERFSLILESASTNQTSMYLCASSFDSYEQYFGPGTRLTVT.

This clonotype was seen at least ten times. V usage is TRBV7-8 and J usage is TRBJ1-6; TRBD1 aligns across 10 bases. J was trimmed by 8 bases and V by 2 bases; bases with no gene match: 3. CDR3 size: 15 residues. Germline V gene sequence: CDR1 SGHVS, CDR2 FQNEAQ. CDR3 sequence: CASSLQGTGDSPLHF. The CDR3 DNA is TGTGCCAGCAGCTTACAAGGGACAGGGGATTCACCCCTCCACTTT.

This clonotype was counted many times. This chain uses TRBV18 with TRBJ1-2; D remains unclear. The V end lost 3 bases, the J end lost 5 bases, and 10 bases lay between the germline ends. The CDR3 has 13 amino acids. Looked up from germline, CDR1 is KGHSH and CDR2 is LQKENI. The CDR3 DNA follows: TGTGCCAGCTCACCCTTTGGTGGATATGGCTACACCTTC. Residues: CASSPFGGYGYTF.

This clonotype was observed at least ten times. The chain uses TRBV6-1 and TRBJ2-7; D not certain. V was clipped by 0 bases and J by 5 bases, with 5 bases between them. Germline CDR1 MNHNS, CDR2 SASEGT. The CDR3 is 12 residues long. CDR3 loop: CASSEALNEQYF. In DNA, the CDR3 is TGTGCCAGCAGTGAAGCGCTGAACGAGCAGTACTTC.

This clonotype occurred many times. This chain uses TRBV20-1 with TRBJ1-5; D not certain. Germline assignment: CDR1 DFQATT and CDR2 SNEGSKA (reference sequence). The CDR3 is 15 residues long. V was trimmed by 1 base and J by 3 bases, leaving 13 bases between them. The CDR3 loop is CSARGRNRNNQPQHF. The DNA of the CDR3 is TGCAGTGCTAGAGGACGCAACAGAAACAATCAGCCCCAGCATTTT.

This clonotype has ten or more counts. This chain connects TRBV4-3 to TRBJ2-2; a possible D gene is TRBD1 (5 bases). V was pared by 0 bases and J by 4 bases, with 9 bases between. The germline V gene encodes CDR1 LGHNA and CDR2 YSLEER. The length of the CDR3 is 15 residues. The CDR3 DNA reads TGCGCCAGCAGCCAAGATCCTGACAGCACCGGGGAGCTGTTTTTT. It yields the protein CASSQDPDSTGELFF.

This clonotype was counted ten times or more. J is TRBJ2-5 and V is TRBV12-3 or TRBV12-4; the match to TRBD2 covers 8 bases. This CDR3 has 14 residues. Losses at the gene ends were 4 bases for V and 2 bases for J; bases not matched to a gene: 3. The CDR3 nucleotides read TGTGCCAGCAGTTCCGGGGGGGGACAAGAGACCCAGTACTTC. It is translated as CASSSGGGQETQYF.

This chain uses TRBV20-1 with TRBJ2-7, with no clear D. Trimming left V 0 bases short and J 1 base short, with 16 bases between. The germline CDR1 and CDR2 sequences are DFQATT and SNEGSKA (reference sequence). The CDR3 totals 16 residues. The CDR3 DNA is TGCAGTGCTAGAGATTTAGAGCTGGGTGGATCCTACGAGCAGTACTTC. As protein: CSARDLELGGSYEQYF.

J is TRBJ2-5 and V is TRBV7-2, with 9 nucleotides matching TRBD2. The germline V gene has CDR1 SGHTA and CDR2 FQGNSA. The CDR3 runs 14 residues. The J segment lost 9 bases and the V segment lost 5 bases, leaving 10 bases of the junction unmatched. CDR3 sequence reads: CASSPGLASNSQYF. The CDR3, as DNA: TGTGCCAGCAGCCCGGGACTAGCCTCCAACTCCCAGTACTTC.

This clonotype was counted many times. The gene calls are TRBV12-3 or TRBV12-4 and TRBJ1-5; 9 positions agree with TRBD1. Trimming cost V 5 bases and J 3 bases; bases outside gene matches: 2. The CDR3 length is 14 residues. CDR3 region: CASSGTGINQPQHF. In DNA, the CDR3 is TGTGCCAGCAGTGGGACAGGGATCAATCAGCCCCAGCATTTT.

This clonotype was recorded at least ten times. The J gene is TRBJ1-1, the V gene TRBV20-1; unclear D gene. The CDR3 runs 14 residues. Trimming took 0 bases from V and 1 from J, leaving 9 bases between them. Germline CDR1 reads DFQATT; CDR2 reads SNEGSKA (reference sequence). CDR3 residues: CSARDLRGNTEAFF. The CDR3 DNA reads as TGCAGTGCTAGAGATCTTAGAGGGAACACTGAAGCTTTCTTT.

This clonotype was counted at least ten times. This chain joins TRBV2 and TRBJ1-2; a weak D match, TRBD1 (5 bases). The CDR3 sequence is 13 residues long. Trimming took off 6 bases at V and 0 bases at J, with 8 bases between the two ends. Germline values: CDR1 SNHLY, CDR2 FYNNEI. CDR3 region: CASRQGTNYGYTF. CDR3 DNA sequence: TGTGCCAGCAGGCAGGGAACTAACTATGGCTACACCTTC.

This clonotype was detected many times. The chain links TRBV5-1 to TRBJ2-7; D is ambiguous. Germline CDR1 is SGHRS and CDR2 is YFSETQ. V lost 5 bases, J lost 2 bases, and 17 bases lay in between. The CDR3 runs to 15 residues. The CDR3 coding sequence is TGCGCCAGCAGTCTTCCGGGTCTCAAAACCTACGAGCAGTACTTC. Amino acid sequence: CASSLPGLKTYEQYF.

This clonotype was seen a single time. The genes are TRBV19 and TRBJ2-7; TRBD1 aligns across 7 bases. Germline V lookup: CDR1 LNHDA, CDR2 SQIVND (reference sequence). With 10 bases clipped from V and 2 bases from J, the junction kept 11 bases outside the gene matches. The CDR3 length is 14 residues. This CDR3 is CATQRPGQTYEQYF. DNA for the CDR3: TGTGCCACTCAGCGACCGGGACAGACCTACGAGCAGTACTTC.

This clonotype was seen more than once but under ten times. CDR3 protein: CASSLEGSGSEKTQYF. The CDR3 nucleotides read TGCGCCAGCAGCTTGGAGGGTAGCGGGAGTGAAAAGACCCAGTACTTC. J is TRBJ2-5 and V is TRBV5-1; TRBD2 agrees at 9 bases. V trimming: 0 bases; J trimming: 6 bases; junction bases outside the gene matches: 9. The CDR3 has 16 amino acids. Germline loops: CDR1 SGHRS, CDR2 YFSETQ.

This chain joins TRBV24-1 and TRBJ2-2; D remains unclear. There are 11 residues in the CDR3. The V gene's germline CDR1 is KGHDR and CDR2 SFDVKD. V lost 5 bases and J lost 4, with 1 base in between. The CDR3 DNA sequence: TGTGCCACCAGTGTCACCGGGGAGCTGTTTTTT. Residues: CATSVTGELFF.

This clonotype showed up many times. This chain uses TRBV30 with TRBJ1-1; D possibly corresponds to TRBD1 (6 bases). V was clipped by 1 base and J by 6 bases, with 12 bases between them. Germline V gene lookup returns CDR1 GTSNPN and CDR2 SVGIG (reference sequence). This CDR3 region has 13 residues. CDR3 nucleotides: TGTGCCTGGAGTGGCACAGGGTTGGCTGAAGCTTTCTTT. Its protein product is CAWSGTGLAEAFF.

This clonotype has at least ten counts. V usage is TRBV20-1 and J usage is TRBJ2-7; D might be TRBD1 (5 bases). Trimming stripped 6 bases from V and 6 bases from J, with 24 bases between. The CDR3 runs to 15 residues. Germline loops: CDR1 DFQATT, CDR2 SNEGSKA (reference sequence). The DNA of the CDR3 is TGCAGTGCCTCCGACAGCCTTCTGGGCCTCTCCGAGCAGTACTTC. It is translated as CSASDSLLGLSEQYF.

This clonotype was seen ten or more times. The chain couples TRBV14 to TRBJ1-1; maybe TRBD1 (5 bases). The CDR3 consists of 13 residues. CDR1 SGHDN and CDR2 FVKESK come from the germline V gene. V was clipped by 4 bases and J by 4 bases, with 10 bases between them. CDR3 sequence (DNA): TGTGCCAGCAGCCTAGTAAGGGGCACTGAAGCTTTCTTT. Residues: CASSLVRGTEAFF.

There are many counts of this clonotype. This CDR3 is CASSGDGTGYYEQYF. CDR3 DNA: TGCGCCAGCAGCGGCGACGGGACAGGTTACTACGAGCAGTACTTC. J is TRBJ2-7 and V is TRBV5-1; 8 bases are a match to TRBD1. The CDR3 consists of 15 residues. With V trimmed by 4 bases and J by 3 bases, 9 bases remained unmatched. Germline lookup yields CDR1 SGHRS and CDR2 YFSETQ.

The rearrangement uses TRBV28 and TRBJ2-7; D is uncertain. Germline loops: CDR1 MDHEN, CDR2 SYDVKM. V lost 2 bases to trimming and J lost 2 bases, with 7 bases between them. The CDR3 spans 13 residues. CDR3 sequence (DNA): TGTGCCAGCAGTTTAACACAAACCTACGAGCAGTACTTC. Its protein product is CASSLTQTYEQYF.

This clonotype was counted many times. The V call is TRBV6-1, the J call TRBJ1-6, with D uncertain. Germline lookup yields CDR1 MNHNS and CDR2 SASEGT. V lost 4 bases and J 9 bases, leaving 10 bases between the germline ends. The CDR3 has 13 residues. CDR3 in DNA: TGTGCCAGCAGTGGGGCAGGAGTTTCACCCCTCCACTTT. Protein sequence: CASSGAGVSPLHF.

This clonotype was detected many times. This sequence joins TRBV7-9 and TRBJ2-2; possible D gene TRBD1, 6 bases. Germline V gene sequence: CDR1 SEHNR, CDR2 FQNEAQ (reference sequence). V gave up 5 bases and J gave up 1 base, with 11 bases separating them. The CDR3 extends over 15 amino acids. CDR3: CASSPDRMNTGELFF. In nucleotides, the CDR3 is TGTGCCAGCAGCCCTGACAGGATGAACACCGGGGAGCTGTTTTTT.

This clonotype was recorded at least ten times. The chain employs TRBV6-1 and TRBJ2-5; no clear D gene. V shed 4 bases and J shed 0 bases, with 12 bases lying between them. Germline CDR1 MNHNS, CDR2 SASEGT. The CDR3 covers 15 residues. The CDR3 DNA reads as TGTGCCAGCAGTGTTGACCTATTGTACCAAGAGACCCAGTACTTC. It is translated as CASSVDLLYQETQYF.